Sequencing of this T cell receptor beta chain was carried out in a study of blood T cell repertoires in COVID-19. Germline V gives CDR1 SGHRS, CDR2 YFSETQ. The CDR3 spans 16 residues. V shed 3 bases and J 2 bases; nucleotides not matched to a gene: 8. Sequenced by immunoSEQ multiplex PCR; TCRdb stores in-frame clones only, minus some. This table holds 70,000 to 80,000 clones, over 80% found once. This clonotype was obtained from a woman of 80 years or more with acute or convalescent COVID-19. The sample comprised peripheral blood. This chain uses TRBV5-1 with TRBJ2-7; 10 bases are shared with TRBD2. CDR3 nucleotide sequence: TGCGCCAGCAGCTGGGGAAGGACTAGCGGAACCTACGAGCAGTACTTC. Encoded protein: CASSWGRTSGTYEQYF.